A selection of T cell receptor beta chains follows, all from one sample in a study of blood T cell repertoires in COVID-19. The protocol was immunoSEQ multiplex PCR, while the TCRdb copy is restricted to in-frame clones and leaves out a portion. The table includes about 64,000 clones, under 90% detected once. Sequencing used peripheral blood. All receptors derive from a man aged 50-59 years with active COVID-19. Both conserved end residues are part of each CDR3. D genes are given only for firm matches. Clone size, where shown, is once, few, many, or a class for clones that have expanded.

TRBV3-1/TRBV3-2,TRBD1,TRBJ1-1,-,TGTGCCAGCAGCCAAGATAGGACAGGGAGGCCTGAAGCTTTCTTT,CASSQDRTGRPEAFF
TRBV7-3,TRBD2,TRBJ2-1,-,TGTGCCAGCAGCTTACTAGCGGGGAAGGGGAATGAGCAGTTCTTC,CASSLLAGKGNEQFF
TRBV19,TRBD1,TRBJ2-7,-,TGTGCCAGTAGTATGAAGGGGGCGATCAACGAGCAGTACTTC,CASSMKGAINEQYF
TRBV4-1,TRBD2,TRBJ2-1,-,TGCGCCAGCAGCCCGGGACTAGCGGCGTACAATGAGCAGTTCTTC,CASSPGLAAYNEQFF
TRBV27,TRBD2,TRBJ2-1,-,TGTGCCAGCTTATCCCCTAGCGGGGATTACAATGAGCAGTTCTTC,CASLSPSGDYNEQFF
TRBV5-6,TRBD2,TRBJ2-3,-,TGTGCCAGCAGCTTTTACACGGGAGGGAATACAGATACGCAGTATTTT,CASSFYTGGNTDTQYF
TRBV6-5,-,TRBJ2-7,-,TGTGCCAGCAGGCCGGGACACGCCTTGGAGCAGTACTTC,CASRPGHALEQYF
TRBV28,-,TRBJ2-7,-,TGTGCCAGCAGGGGCCCGGTGGCAGGGGTCGAGCAGTACTTC,CASRGPVAGVEQYF
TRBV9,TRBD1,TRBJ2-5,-,TGTGCCAGCAGCAAGACTAACAGGGGTTTGGAGACCCAGTACTTC,CASSKTNRGLETQYF
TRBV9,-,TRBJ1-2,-,TGTGCCAGCAGCGTAGATCGTGGCACCGCCTCTAACTATGGCTACACCTTC,CASSVDRGTASNYGYTF
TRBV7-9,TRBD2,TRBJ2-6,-,TGTGCCAGCAGCGGCGGCCTGGGGAGGGGTTGGTCTGGGGCCAACGTCCTGACTTTC,CASSGGLGRGWSGANVLTF
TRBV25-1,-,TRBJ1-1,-,TGTGCCAGCAGTGAAAAGGTCGCGGTGGACATGAACACTGAAGCTTTCTTT,CASSEKVAVDMNTEAFF
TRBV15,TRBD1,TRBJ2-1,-,TGTGCCACCAGCAAAACCAAATCCGGACAGGGAGACAATGAGCAGTTCTTC,CATSKTKSGQGDNEQFF
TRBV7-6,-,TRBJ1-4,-,TGTGCCAGCAGCTCGACAGGTCTGGTTAATGAAAAACTGTTTTTT,CASSSTGLVNEKLFF
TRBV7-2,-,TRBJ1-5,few,TGTGCCAGCAGCTTAGCCTCCAGGGCGAATCAGCCCCAGCATTTT,CASSLASRANQPQHF
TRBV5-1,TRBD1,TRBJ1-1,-,TGCGCCAGCAGCCTATATGGACAGGACGCACAGAAAGCTTTCTTT,CASSLYGQDAQKAFF
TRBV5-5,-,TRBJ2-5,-,TGTGCCAGCAGCTTGCCAGGGGCTCAAGAGACCCAGTACTTC,CASSLPGAQETQYF
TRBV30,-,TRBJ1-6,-,TGTGCCTGGAGTGTTCAGGGGAATTCACCCCTCCACTTT,CAWSVQGNSPLHF
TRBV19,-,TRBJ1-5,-,TGTGCCAGCCGCGGGGGGGGGACGGTTATCAATCAGCCCCAGCATTTT,CASRGGGTVINQPQHF
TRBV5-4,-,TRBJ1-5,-,TGTGCCAGCGGAGGACAGCCACTTTATAGCAATCAGCCCCAGCATTTT,CASGGQPLYSNQPQHF
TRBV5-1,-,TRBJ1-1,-,TGCGCCAGCAGCCCCCGGCTTCAGGGTGACACTGAAGCTTTCTTT,CASSPRLQGDTEAFF
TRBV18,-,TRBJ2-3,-,TGTGCCAGCTCACCACTGGCCAGCGCACCAGATACGCAGTATTTT,CASSPLASAPDTQYF
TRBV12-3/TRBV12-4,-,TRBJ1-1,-,TGTGCCAGCAGTAAAACGCGGACAGCGGATCACCTTTTT,CASSKTRTADHLF
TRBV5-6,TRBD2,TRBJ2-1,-,TGTGCCAGCAGCCCCCGGGGGGGCTCCTACAATGAGCAGTTCTTC,CASSPRGGSYNEQFF
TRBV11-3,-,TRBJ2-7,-,TGTGCCAGCAGCTTGGATGACGGGGGGCTCGACGAGCAGTACTTC,CASSLDDGGLDEQYF
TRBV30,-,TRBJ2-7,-,TGTGCCTGGAGTTCGGACGGGACCTACGAGCAGTACTTC,CAWSSDGTYEQYF
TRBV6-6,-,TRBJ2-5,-,TGTGCCAGCAGTTACGACAGCCAAGATGCGGAGACCCAGTACTTC,CASSYDSQDAETQYF
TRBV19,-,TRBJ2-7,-,TGTGCCAGTAGTATAGATGGTGGGACACCTACCTACGAGCAGTACTTC,CASSIDGGTPTYEQYF
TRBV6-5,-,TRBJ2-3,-,TGTGCCAGCAGTAGACAGTCTAGCACAGATACGCAGTATTTT,CASSRQSSTDTQYF
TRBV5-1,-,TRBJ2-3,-,TGCGCCAGCAGCTGGGGCTCAGATACGCAGTATTTT,CASSWGSDTQYF
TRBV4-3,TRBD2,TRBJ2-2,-,TGCGCCAGCAGCCAGGCTCCGGGACTAGCGGGGGTCGACACCGGGGAGCTGTTTTTT,CASSQAPGLAGVDTGELFF
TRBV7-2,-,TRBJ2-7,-,TGTGCCAGCAGCGTACCCCCGGGACTTTCCTACGAGCAGTACTTC,CASSVPPGLSYEQYF
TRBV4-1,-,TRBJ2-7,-,TGCGCCAGCAGCCAAGATGGGGGCGGGGGCAACTACGAGCAGTACTTC,CASSQDGGGGNYEQYF
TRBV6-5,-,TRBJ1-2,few,TGTGCCAGCACCACCTGGGGGCAAGGAGGCTACACCTTC,CASTTWGQGGYTF
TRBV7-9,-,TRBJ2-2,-,TGTGCCACACAACCGAACACCGGGGAGCTGTTTTTT,CATQPNTGELFF
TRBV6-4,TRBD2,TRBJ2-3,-,TGTGCCAGCAGCCGACTAGCGGTTCCGCCAGGGGATACGCAGTATTTT,CASSRLAVPPGDTQYF
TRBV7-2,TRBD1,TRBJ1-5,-,TGTGCCAGCAGCTTGGGACAGGGGGTAAAGTATCAGCCCCAGCATTTT,CASSLGQGVKYQPQHF
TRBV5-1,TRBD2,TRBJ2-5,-,TGCGCCAGCAGCTTGAGTTCTAGCGGGGTCTTACAGACCCAGTACTTC,CASSLSSSGVLQTQYF
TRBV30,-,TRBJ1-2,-,TGTGCCTGCCAAACAGGGAACTATGGCTACACCTTC,CACQTGNYGYTF
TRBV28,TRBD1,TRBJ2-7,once,TGTGCCAGCAAACATCCGACAGGGGTGGACGAGCAGTACTTC,CASKHPTGVDEQYF
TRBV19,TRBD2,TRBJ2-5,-,TGTGCCAGTTCCCGGGGGAGCGGGGGGTACCAAGAGACCCAGTACTTC,CASSRGSGGYQETQYF
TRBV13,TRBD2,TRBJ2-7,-,TGTGCCAGCAGCCCCAGCGGGGTGACCTACGAGCAGTACTTC,CASSPSGVTYEQYF
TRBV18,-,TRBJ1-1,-,TGTGCCAGCTCACCAGACATGAACACTGAAGCTTTCTTT,CASSPDMNTEAFF
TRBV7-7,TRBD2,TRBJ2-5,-,TGTGCTAGCAGCTATACTAGCGGGGCGGAGACCCAGTACTTC,CASSYTSGAETQYF
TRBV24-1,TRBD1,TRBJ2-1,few,TGTGCCACCAGTGACCCGACAGGGGCCTCTGGAGGTGGGCAGTTCTTC,CATSDPTGASGGGQFF
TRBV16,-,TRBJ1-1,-,TGTGCCAGCAGCCAATCCGTAGCCGATGCTTTCTTT,CASSQSVADAFF
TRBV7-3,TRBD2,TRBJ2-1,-,TGTGCCAGCAGGGTTACTAGCGGGAGTGGTGATGAGCAGTTCTTC,CASRVTSGSGDEQFF
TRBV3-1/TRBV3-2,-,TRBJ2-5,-,TGTGCCAGCAGCCGCTCGACTGTGAACACAGAGACCCAGTACTTC,CASSRSTVNTETQYF